This entry features one T cell receptor (beta chain) sequence. Its antigen remains unidentified. The junction departs from germline at one end; a sequencing error may be responsible. This entry comes from a study of cytomegalovirus exposure and HLA in healthy donors. Study results and caveats: It was likely that a cluster of highly shared sequence variants was a sequencing artifact. As a later analysis showed, a missense DCLRE1C variant was linked to trimming of TCR beta V- and J-genes.

Use of 60 Vbeta and 13 Jbeta primers characterized the PCR. Assay used: immunoSEQ multiplex PCR; TCRdb lists only in-frame clones, some missing. The sample has 160,000 or so clones, over 80% seen once; the top ten hold about 1.4%. The sample was PBMCs. The sequence was obtained from a young woman in good health and CMV-seronegative.

CDR3 sequence: CSSSFPGGLYF. Written as DNA, the CDR3 is TGTTCCAGCAGTTTCCCGGGTGGTCTGTATTTT. This rearrangement joins TRBV7-9 to TRBJ2-3; D remains unclear. Germline V gene lookup returns CDR1 SEHNR and CDR2 FQNEAQ (reference sequence). The CDR3 totals 11 residues. Drawing the rest from reference TRBV7-9 and TRBJ2-3, the complete variable domain is DTGVSQNPRHKITKRGQNVTFRCDPISEHNRLYWYRQTLGQGPEFLTYFQNEAQLEKSRLLSDRFSAERPKGSFSTLEIQRTEQGDSAMYLCSSSFPGGLYFGPGTRLTVL.